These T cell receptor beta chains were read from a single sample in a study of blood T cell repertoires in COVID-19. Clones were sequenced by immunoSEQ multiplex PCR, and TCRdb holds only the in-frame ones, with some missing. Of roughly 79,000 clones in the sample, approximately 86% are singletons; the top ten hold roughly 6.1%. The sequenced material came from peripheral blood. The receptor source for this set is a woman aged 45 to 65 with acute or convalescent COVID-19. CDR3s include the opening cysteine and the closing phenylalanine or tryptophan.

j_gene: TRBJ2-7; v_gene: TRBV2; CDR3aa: CASSSTQPSPYEQYF
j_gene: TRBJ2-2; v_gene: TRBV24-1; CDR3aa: CATSDIPGTGNTGELFF
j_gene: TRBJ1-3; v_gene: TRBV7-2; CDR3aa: CASSLGGGSRNTIYF
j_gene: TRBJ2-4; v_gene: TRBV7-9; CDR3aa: CASSAGTVGRGPQNIQYF
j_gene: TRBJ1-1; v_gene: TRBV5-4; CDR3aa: CASSRATGVATEAFF
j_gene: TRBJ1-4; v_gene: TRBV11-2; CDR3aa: CASSSPGGVGEKLFF
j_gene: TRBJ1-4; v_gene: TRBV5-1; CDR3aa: CASSPGGISNEKLFF
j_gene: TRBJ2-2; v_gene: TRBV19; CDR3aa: CASSSQISNTGELFF
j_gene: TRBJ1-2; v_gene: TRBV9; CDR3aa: CASSSGGAVAVGYTF
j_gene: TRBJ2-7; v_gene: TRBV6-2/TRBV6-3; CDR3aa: CASSRSGSYEQYF
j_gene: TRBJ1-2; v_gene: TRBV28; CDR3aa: CASRDSAPFSYGYTF
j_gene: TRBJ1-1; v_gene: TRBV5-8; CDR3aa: CASSFGDRVSVNTEAFF
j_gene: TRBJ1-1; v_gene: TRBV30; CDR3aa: CAWDYYGTGEPNTEAFF
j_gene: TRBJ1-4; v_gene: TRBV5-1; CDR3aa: CASSLVGATNEKLFF
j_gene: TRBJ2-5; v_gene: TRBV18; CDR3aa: CASSPQGQETQYF
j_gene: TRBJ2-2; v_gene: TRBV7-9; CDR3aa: CASSWGTGHTGELFF
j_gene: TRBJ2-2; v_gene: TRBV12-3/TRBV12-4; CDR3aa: CASSRTAGELFF
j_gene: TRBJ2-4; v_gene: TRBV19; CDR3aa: CASSFDDRGPKNIQYF
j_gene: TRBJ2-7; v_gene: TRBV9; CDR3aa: CASSTGLAVFDEQYF
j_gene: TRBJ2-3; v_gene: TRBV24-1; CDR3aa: CATSQQGASADTQYF
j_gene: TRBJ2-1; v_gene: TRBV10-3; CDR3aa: CAISTGSYNEQFF
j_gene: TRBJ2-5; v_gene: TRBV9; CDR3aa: CASSARKTGGAETQYF
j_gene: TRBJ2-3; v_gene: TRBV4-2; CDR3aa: CASSPRRTGGGTDTQYF
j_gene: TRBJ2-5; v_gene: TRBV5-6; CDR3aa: CASSPSGGLGTQYF
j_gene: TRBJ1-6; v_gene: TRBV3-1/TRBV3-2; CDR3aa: CASSFSTGFRASPLHF
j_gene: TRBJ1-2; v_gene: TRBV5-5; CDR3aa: CAIGDRAPYGYTF
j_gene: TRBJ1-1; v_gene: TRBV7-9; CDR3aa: CASSLGNRATEAFF
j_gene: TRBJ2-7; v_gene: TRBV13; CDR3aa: CASSLVMGDPPYEQYF
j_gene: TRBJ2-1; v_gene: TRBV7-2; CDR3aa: CASSLVYNEQFF
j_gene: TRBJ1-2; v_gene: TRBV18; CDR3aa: CASSIRLYGYTF
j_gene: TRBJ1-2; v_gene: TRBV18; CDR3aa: CASSPEGVGYGYTF
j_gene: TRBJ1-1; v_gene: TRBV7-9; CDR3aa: CASSSRGENTEAFF
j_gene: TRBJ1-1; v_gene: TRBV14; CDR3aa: CASSPGGGGDTEAFF
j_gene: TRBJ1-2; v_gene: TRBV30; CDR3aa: CAWSEQGTLSGYTF
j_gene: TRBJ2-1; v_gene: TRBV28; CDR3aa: CASSFSGGSSYNEQFF
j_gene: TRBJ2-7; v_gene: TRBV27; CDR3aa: CASSSLAGAYEQYF
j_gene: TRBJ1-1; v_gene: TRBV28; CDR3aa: CASSLLQGGAFF
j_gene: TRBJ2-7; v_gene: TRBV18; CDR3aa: CASSPPGLASYEQYF
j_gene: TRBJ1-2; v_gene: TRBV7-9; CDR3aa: CASSSRKTGLYGYTF
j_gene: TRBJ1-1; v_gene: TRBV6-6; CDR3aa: CASNFRGRATEAFF
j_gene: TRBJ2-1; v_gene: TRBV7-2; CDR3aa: CASSNRLAGLYNEQFF
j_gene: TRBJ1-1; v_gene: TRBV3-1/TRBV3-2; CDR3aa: CASSRRVGDLTEAFF
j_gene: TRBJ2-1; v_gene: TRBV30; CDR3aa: CAWSVTSGEQFF
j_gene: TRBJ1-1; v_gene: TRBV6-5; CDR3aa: CASSRTGANTEAFF
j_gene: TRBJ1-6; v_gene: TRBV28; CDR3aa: CASSFYQGYSPLHF
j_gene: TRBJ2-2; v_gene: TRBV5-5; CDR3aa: CASSVPSGDNTGELFF
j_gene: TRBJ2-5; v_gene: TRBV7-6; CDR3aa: CASSDRRGSETQYF
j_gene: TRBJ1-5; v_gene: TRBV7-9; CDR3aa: CASSTGTGANNQPQHF
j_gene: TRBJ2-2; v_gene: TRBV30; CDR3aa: CAWTAESRGNTGELFF
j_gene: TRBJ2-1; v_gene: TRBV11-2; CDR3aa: CASSLGGTSYNEQFF
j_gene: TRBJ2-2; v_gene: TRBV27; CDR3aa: CASSSQPAGELFF
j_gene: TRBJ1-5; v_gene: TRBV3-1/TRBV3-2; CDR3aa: CASSQAGQPQHF
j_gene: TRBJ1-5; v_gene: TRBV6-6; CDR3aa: CASSRQGRTDQPQHF
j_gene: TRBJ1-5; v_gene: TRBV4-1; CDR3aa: CASSQQGGTVGQPQHF
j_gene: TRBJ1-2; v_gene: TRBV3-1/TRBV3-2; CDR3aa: CASSQGRTGGVGYTF